The clone carrying this T cell receptor (beta chain) occurred many times. Its antigen is currently unknown. The data originate from a study of neurological immune-mediated disorders. Study-wide results and caveats: Among expanded clones, no CDR3 amino acid sequences were shared across subjects, a pattern suggesting private repertoires in all groups.

CDR1 is MNHNS, CDR2 SASEGT, per germline. Trimming took 7 bases from V and 5 from J, leaving 20 bases between them. This CDR3 contains 15 residues. From the 5' RACE reads, TCRdb called clonotypes with MiXCR, one entry per CDR3 protein. The table records under 90,000 distinct CDR3 sequences, around 9.6% of them present only once. Time point denoted: longitudinal time-point 1 (baseline). The unsorted libraries originated from 2 million PBMCs kept at -80 C. The chain couples TRBV6-1 to TRBJ1-2; D is undetermined. This TCR came from a man aged 25-45 years in good health. Sequenced sample: PBMCs. The CDR3 is CASTYGVGSAYGYTF. Written as DNA, the CDR3 is TGTGCCAGCACCTATGGCGTGGGCAGCGCGTATGGCTACACCTTC.